The 20 T cell receptor beta chains in this list originate from one sample, sequenced in a study of blood T cell repertoires in COVID-19. Some clones are missing from TCRdb's copy, which holds only in-frame ones; the method was immunoSEQ multiplex PCR. This sample has roughly 250,000 clones, with 65% to 90% found just once. Sequenced input: peripheral blood. These receptors originate from a woman aged 70-85 years with acute or convalescent COVID-19.

The rearrangement links TRBV5-6 to TRBJ1-1; no clear D gene. This CDR3 comprises 12 residues. Trimming left V 4 bases short and J 4 bases short, with 8 bases between. The germline gives CDR1 SGHDT, CDR2 YYEEEE. CDR3 DNA sequence: TGTGCCAGCAGCCTAACTGGCACTGAAGCTTTCTTT. Translated, it gives CASSLTGTEAFF.

Here the CDR3 reads CASSYSGAGEYF. CDR3 nucleotides: TGTGCCAGCAGTTACTCCGGTGCAGGGGAGTACTTC. The V and J genes are TRBV6-5 and TRBJ2-7, with D perhaps matching TRBD1 (6 bases). The CDR3 loop spans 12 amino acids. V was cut by 0 bases and J by 11 bases, with 11 bases left in between. Germline V gene sequence: CDR1 MNHEY, CDR2 SVGAGI.

The chain is built from TRBV9 and TRBJ1-5; D call uncertain. Germline loops: CDR1 SGDLS, CDR2 YYNGEE. CDR3 length: 15 amino acids. The germline V and J ends were trimmed by 0 bases and 0 bases, with 7 bases remaining between them. The DNA for the CDR3 is TGTGCCAGCAGCGTAGGGTCGGGTAGCAATCAGCCCCAGCATTTT. Its protein product is CASSVGSGSNQPQHF.

The rearrangement uses TRBV6-2 or TRBV6-3 and TRBJ2-1; tentatively, D is TRBD2 (5 bases). The CDR3 length is 17 residues. Germline assignment: CDR1 MNHEY and CDR2 SVGEGT. The ends were cut back, 0 bases at V and 5 bases at J, with 17 bases in the middle. The CDR3 nucleotides are TGTGCCAGCAGTTACTCGAGAGGGAAAAGAATGGACAATGAGCAGTTCTTC. Protein: CASSYSRGKRMDNEQFF.

The chain couples TRBV7-2 to TRBJ1-2, with 7 bases identical to TRBD1. V gave up 5 bases and J gave up 2 bases; unmatched junction bases: 8. CDR3 length equals 15 residues. Per the germline V gene, CDR1 is SGHTA and CDR2 is FQGNSA. This CDR3 reads CASSQQGLRNYGYTF. The CDR3 DNA sequence: TGTGCCAGCAGCCAACAGGGGCTAAGAAACTATGGCTACACCTTC.

The chain uses TRBV19 and TRBJ2-5, with 7 bases identical to TRBD1. J lost 1 base, V lost 5 bases, and 7 bases had no gene match. Germline CDR1 is LNHDA and CDR2 is SQIVND (reference sequence). The CDR3 spans 15 residues. This CDR3 reads CASSQGTVTQETQYF. Written as DNA, the CDR3 is TGTGCCAGTAGTCAGGGGACAGTCACCCAAGAGACCCAGTACTTC.

The rearrangement links TRBV7-9 to TRBJ1-2; TRBD1 aligns across 7 bases. V was clipped by 5 bases and J by 9 bases; unmatched bases: 15. Germline CDR1 SEHNR, CDR2 FQNEAQ (reference sequence). This CDR3 is 15 amino acids long. CDR3 coding DNA: TGTGCCAGCAGCAGAAGCCAGATAAGGGGGCACCGCTACACCTTC. It translates to CASSRSQIRGHRYTF.

The genes are TRBV19 and TRBJ1-1, with 7 bases identical to TRBD1. Trimming at V came to 5 bases and at J to 4 bases, leaving 7 bases not matched to a gene. CDR3 length equals 14 residues. The germline gives CDR1 LNHDA, CDR2 SQIVND (reference sequence). The CDR3 nucleotides read TGTGCCAGTAGTTCTCGACAGGGACTCACTGAAGCTTTCTTT. Protein: CASSSRQGLTEAFF.

The rearrangement uses TRBV9 and TRBJ1-4, with 7 bases fitting TRBD1. J lost 7 bases, V lost 4 bases, and 10 bases had no gene match. The CDR3 length is 15 residues. Germline CDR1 SGDLS, CDR2 YYNGEE. CDR3 region: CASSTHRGQIEKLFF. CDR3 in DNA: TGTGCCAGCAGCACCCACAGGGGTCAAATTGAAAAACTGTTTTTT.

The rearrangement links TRBV6-6 to TRBJ1-1, with a possible D match to TRBD1 (5 bases). The V gene's germline CDR1 is MNHNY and CDR2 SVGAGI (reference sequence). Trimming removed 0 bases from V and 1 base from J, with 6 bases in between. CDR3 length: 14 residues. The CDR3 is CASSYSGANTEAFF. CDR3 nucleotide sequence: TGTGCCAGCAGTTACTCAGGGGCGAACACTGAAGCTTTCTTT.

This sequence joins TRBV28 and TRBJ1-2, with 10 bases matching TRBD1. CDR1 and CDR2 (germline): MDHEN, SYDVKM. This CDR3 has 17 amino acids. The V and J ends lost 5 bases and 5 bases, in that order; junction bases with no gene match: 14. DNA of the CDR3: TGTGCCAGCAGTACGCCGACTGACAGGGGGCGAATGTATGGCTACACCTTC. Protein product: CASSTPTDRGRMYGYTF.

The chain combines TRBV6-4 with TRBJ2-5; tentatively, D is TRBD1 (5 bases). CDR3 length equals 13 residues. Germline loops: CDR1 MRHNA, CDR2 SNTAGT. Between the trimmed V and J ends, which lost 4 bases and 7 bases, there was a span of 13 bases. This chain's CDR3 is CASSVDSLGTQYF. As DNA, the CDR3 is TGTGCCAGCAGTGTTGACAGCCTCGGGACCCAGTACTTC.

Ten or more counts support this clone. This chain uses TRBV19 with TRBJ1-5, with D perhaps TRBD1 (6 bases). Between the trimmed V and J ends, which lost 1 base and 3 bases, there was a span of 10 bases. The CDR3 runs 15 residues. Germline V gives CDR1 LNHDA, CDR2 SQIVND (reference sequence). The CDR3 bases are TGTGCCAGTAGTATAGGACAGGTTTTCAATCAGCCCCAGCATTTT. This sequence encodes CASSIGQVFNQPQHF.

The V call is TRBV24-1, the J call TRBJ1-5, with D possibly being TRBD1 (6 bases). CDR3 length: 15 residues. V dropped 3 bases and J dropped 1 base, with 9 bases sitting between them. The germline gives CDR1 KGHDR, CDR2 SFDVKD. CDR3 loop: CATSDTGYSNQPQHF. The CDR3 coding sequence is TGTGCCACCAGTGATACAGGGTACAGCAATCAGCCCCAGCATTTT.

This chain links TRBV4-1 with TRBJ1-1; TRBD1 might be the D (5 bases). Deletions cut 4 bases from V and 0 bases from J, with 15 bases between. The CDR3 covers 16 residues. Germline values: CDR1 MGHRA, CDR2 YSYEKL. The CDR3 loop reads CASSLGQGPMNTEAFF. CDR3 nucleotide sequence: TGCGCCAGCAGCCTCGGGCAGGGCCCTATGAACACTGAAGCTTTCTTT.

The table lists this clone with a count of one. V is TRBV10-1 and J is TRBJ2-1, with 11 bases that match TRBD2. This CDR3 comprises 15 residues. The V gene end was trimmed by 6 bases and the J gene end by 7 bases; junction bases not matched to a gene: 8. Germline assignment: CDR1 WNHNN and CDR2 SYGVQD (reference sequence). CDR3: CASRDSGGALNEQFF. Here the CDR3 DNA reads TGCGCCAGCAGAGATAGCGGGGGGGCCTTGAATGAGCAGTTCTTC.

This clone showed up just a few times. The chain is built from TRBV6-4 and TRBJ1-1; D is unresolved. There are 13 residues in the CDR3. Per germline, CDR1 MRHNA and CDR2 SNTAGT. V lost 4 bases, J lost 1 base, and 7 bases lay in between. CDR3 sequence reads: CASSASGNTEAFF. CDR3 sequence (DNA): TGTGCCAGCAGTGCGTCAGGGAACACTGAAGCTTTCTTT.

As regards this clone: This clone may be a read error of a much larger clone one base away. The CDR3 loop reads CASSETGNYGYTF. CDR3 nucleotides: TGTGCCAGCAGCGAGACAGGGAACTATGGCTACACCTTC. J is TRBJ1-2 and V is TRBV6-2 or TRBV6-3; 7 bases map to TRBD1. CDR1 is MNHEY, CDR2 SVGEGT, per germline. Trimming took 6 bases from V and 2 from J; bases not matched to a gene: 3. The CDR3 is 13 amino acids.

J is TRBJ2-2 and V is TRBV10-1; tentatively, D is TRBD2 (5 bases). The V gene lost 6 bases and the J gene lost 0 bases, with 5 bases spanning the gap. The CDR3 consists of 13 residues. The V gene's germline CDR1 is WNHNN and CDR2 SYGVQD (reference sequence). CDR3 sequence reads: CASRTTNTGELFF. CDR3 in DNA: TGCGCCAGCAGGACTACGAACACCGGGGAGCTGTTTTTT.

The chain couples TRBV18 to TRBJ1-2, with 8 bases fitting TRBD1. V trimming: 5 bases; J trimming: 7 bases; junction bases outside the gene matches: 6. CDR1 and CDR2 (germline): KGHSH, LQKENI. This CDR3 contains 13 residues. The chain's CDR3 is CASSFQGAPGYTF. CDR3 nucleotides: TGTGCCAGCTCATTCCAGGGGGCGCCTGGCTACACCTTC. The variable domain in full, completed from reference TRBV18 and TRBJ1-2, reads NAGVMQNPRHLVRRRGQEARLRCSPMKGHSHVYWYRQLPEEGLKFMVYLQKENIIDESGMPKERFSAEFPKEGPSILRIQQVVRGDSAAYFCASSFQGAPGYTFGSGTRLTVV.